This TCR beta chain was documented in a study of blood T cell repertoires in COVID-19. The CDR3 has 16 amino acids. Trimming took off 4 bases at V and 1 base at J, with 13 bases between the two ends. Germline V gene lookup returns CDR1 LNHDA and CDR2 SQIVND (reference sequence). Authors' processing steps: Reference gene primer amplification yielded estimated nucleated cell counts. Sequencing used immunoSEQ multiplex PCR; TCRdb keeps in-frame clones, though not all of them. V, J and clone size reflect that table, while D and trimming were determined from the DNA. Of roughly 230,000 clones in the sample, around 81% were seen once.

The material sequenced was PBMCs or T cells enriched from blood (not recorded which). The chain carries TRBV19 and TRBJ1-4; weak D call: TRBD1 (5 bases). The sequence derives from a man aged 50 to 59 who had recovered from COVID-19. CDR3 sequence: CASSTSGIGTNEKLFF. The CDR3 DNA is TGTGCCAGTAGTACATCAGGGATTGGAACTAATGAAAAACTGTTTTTT.